This T cell receptor beta chain emerged from a study of cytomegalovirus exposure and HLA in healthy donors. Germline V gene sequence: CDR1 GTSNPN, CDR2 SVGIG (reference sequence). This CDR3 spans 11 amino acids. Trimming removed 6 bases at V and 8 bases at J, with 11 bases between. PCR amplification relied on 60 Vbeta primers (plus 13 Jbeta primers). Repertoires were generated with immunoSEQ multiplex PCR, while TCRdb's copy carries only in-frame clones and drops some. The sample carries fewer than 120,000 clones, about four fifths recorded once. The TCR comes from a woman in her sixties or seventies in good health and CMV-seropositive. V and J are TRBV30 and TRBJ2-4; D perhaps matches TRBD2 (5 bases). Sequencing was performed on PBMCs. The CDR3 nucleotides read TGTGCCTGCGGGGTTCTCGACATTCAGTACTTC. It codes for CACGVLDIQYF.